These 12 T cell receptor beta chains were sequenced from one sample in a study of human T cells and chemical hapten exposure. Sample time point: pre-sensitization, week 0. The treatment is: therapeutic diphenylcyclopropenone sensitization with weekly scalp DPC. From the RACE reads, TCRdb called clonotypes with MiXCR, one entry per CDR3 protein. Of about 380,000 distinct CDR3 sequences in the sample, 4.5% to 5.5% were seen once. The specimen was whole blood, collected in connection with sensitization to the hapten diphenylcyclopropenone (DPC). The receptors here all came from a woman aged 45-60 years with alopecia areata. Some clones in this sample may be carry-over from other donors' samples.

This chain joins TRBV6-5 and TRBJ2-2; no clear D gene. Trimming took off 0 bases at V and 0 bases at J, with 5 bases between the two ends. CDR3 length: 15 amino acids. Germline CDR1 is MNHEY and CDR2 is SVGAGI. CDR3 residues: CASSYSAANTGELFF. CDR3 DNA: TGTGCCAGCAGTTACTCGGCCGCGAACACCGGGGAGCTGTTTTTT.

This clonotype was detected many times. The chain employs TRBV7-9 and TRBJ2-5; D may be TRBD2 (6 bases). V lost 5 bases and J lost 5, with 9 bases in between. Per germline, CDR1 SEHNR and CDR2 FQNEAQ (reference sequence). The CDR3 has 12 amino acids. CDR3 DNA sequence: TGTGCCAGCAGCCAGGAGGGCGAGACCCAGTACTTC. Amino acid sequence: CASSQEGETQYF.

This clonotype was counted between two and nine times. The gene calls are TRBV30 and TRBJ1-6, with TRBD1 as a possible D gene (5 bases). V lost 0 bases and J 11 bases, leaving 11 bases between the germline ends. Germline CDR1 is GTSNPN and CDR2 is SVGIG (reference sequence). The CDR3 totals 13 residues. This CDR3 is CAWSVLGGAPLHF. DNA of the CDR3: TGTGCCTGGAGTGTACTGGGGGGAGCACCCCTCCACTTT.

The V call is TRBV4-1, the J call TRBJ2-1; 8 bases are shared with TRBD2. Germline assignment: CDR1 MGHRA and CDR2 YSYEKL. The CDR3 has 16 residues. V shed 3 bases, J shed 1 base, and the junction held 5 bases outside the gene matches. The CDR3 reads CASSQRASGSYNEQFF. CDR3 nucleotides: TGCGCCAGCAGCCAGAGGGCTAGCGGGTCCTACAATGAGCAGTTCTTC.

This clonotype was counted a few times. V is TRBV6-1 and J is TRBJ1-5, with TRBD1 as a possible D gene (5 bases). The CDR3 is made up of 14 amino acids. The germline gives CDR1 MNHNS, CDR2 SASEGT. Trimming removed 6 bases at V and 6 bases at J, with 15 bases between. CDR3 amino acids: CASSLDSTRQPQHF. The CDR3, as DNA: TGTGCCAGCAGCCTTGACAGCACCCGTCAGCCCCAGCATTTT.

This clonotype was observed many times. The chain joins TRBV6-2 or TRBV6-3 to TRBJ1-5; tentatively, D is TRBD1 (6 bases). Looked up from germline, CDR1 is MNHEY and CDR2 is SVGEGT. The CDR3 loop spans 13 amino acids. V gave up 6 bases and J gave up 5 bases, with 11 bases separating them. As DNA, the CDR3 is TGTGCCAGCAGGGGGGCAGAGGATCAGCCCCAGCATTTT. Amino acids: CASRGAEDQPQHF.

In its sample, this clonotype was seen a few times. DNA for the CDR3: TGTGCCAGCAGCACACCGGGACCGCCGAATTCACCCCTCCACTTT. Its protein product is CASSTPGPPNSPLHF. V gene TRBV28 combines with J gene TRBJ1-6, with D possibly TRBD1 on 5 matching bases. Trimming removed 6 bases from V and 7 bases from J, with 16 bases in between. CDR3 length: 15 amino acids. Germline V gene lookup returns CDR1 MDHEN and CDR2 SYDVKM.

In its sample, this clonotype was seen many times. V is TRBV5-1 and J is TRBJ2-6; unclear D gene. CDR3 size: 17 residues. The V end was cut by 3 bases, the J end by 1 base, with 14 bases between. Germline CDR1 is SGHRS and CDR2 is YFSETQ. In DNA form, the CDR3 reads TGCGCCAGCAGCTCTCAGGATGTCTTATCTGGGGCCAACGTCCTGACTTTC. Translating it yields CASSSQDVLSGANVLTF.

This clonotype was counted at least ten times. J is TRBJ2-1 and V is TRBV10-2; D uncertain. V was trimmed by 7 bases and J by 0 bases, leaving 10 bases between them. The CDR3 is made up of 14 amino acids. The germline gives CDR1 WSHSY, CDR2 SAAADI. CDR3 protein: CASTPDSSYNEQFF. CDR3 in DNA: TGCGCCAGCACGCCGGATAGCTCCTACAATGAGCAGTTCTTC.

This clonotype was seen many times. The V call is TRBV11-2, the J call TRBJ2-7, with 8 bases fitting TRBD2. The germline CDR1 and CDR2 sequences are SGHAT and FQNNGV. Trimming cost V 5 bases and J 3 bases; bases outside gene matches: 18. The CDR3 runs to 18 residues. CDR3 nucleotide sequence: TGTGCCAGCAGCGGAAGGGCTATAGCGGGAATGTTCGGCTACGAGCAGTACTTC. Residues: CASSGRAIAGMFGYEQYF.

This clonotype was counted between two and nine times. The CDR3 protein is CAWSHRGFNTEAFF. Written as DNA, the CDR3 is TGTGCCTGGAGTCACAGGGGGTTTAACACTGAAGCTTTCTTT. The V gene is TRBV30, the J gene TRBJ1-1; TRBD1 aligns across 8 bases. After removal of 2 bases from V and 2 bases from J, the junction contained 4 bases not matched to a gene. The CDR3 is 14 residues long. Per germline, CDR1 GTSNPN and CDR2 SVGIG (reference sequence). Full variable domain (outside the CDR3, taken from reference TRBV30 and TRBJ1-1): SQTIHQWPATLVQPVGSPLSLECTVEGTSNPNLYWYRQAAGRGLQLLFYSVGIGQISSEVPQNLSASRPQDRQFILSSKKLLLSDSGFYLCAWSHRGFNTEAFFGQGTRLTVV.

This clonotype was seen a few times. V usage is TRBV7-2 and J usage is TRBJ1-1, with D unclear. Trimming pared 5 bases from V and 0 bases from J, leaving 13 bases between. The CDR3 has 15 amino acids. Looked up from germline, CDR1 is SGHTA and CDR2 is FQGNSA. The CDR3 bases are TGTGCCAGCAGCCCCCAGTGGGGAATGAACACTGAAGCTTTCTTT. Encoded protein: CASSPQWGMNTEAFF.